This is a list of T cell receptor beta chains from one sample in a study of T-cell reconstitution after alpha-beta-depleted transplantation in children. Each CDR3 protein is one row after TCRdb ran MiXCR on the PCR reads. Among fewer than 550,000 distinct CDR3 sequences, more than 9.5% were seen once, and the ten largest hold approximately 14%. Source: PBMCs, mostly from graft donor cells, taken 180 days after TCRalphabeta/CD19-depleted stem cell transplant. The receptors were sampled from a female patient aged 2 to 10 who had a stem cell transplant for aplastic anemia, so the T cells may come from the graft donor. Each CDR3 is given with its conserved first and last residue. The order of the fields is CDR3 DNA, CDR3 protein, V gene, clone size, J gene, D gene. D genes are given only for firm matches. Clone size is not always given. Where it is, it says once, few, many or a class for expanded clones.

TGTGCCAGCAGTTTCCGGACTAATTCACCCCTCCACTTT | CASSFRTNSPLHF | TRBV6-5 | many | TRBJ1-6 | NA
TGTGCCAGCAGCCCCCCGGGATCAGATACGCAGTATTTT | CASSPPGSDTQYF | TRBV7-2 | many | TRBJ2-3 | NA
TGTGCCACGAGGAGGGAGCAAGAGACCCAGTACTTC | CATRREQETQYF | TRBV10-3 | few | TRBJ2-5 | NA
TGTGCCAGCAGCCAAGACGGGTACAGGGTTGGGAACACTGAAGCTTTCTTT | CASSQDGYRVGNTEAFF | TRBV14 | few | TRBJ1-1 | NA
TGTGCCAGCACCGCAACCCTAGCGGGAGTTGTAGAGACCCAGTACTTC | CASTATLAGVVETQYF | TRBV12-3/TRBV12-4 | NA | TRBJ2-5 | TRBD2
TGCAGCGTTAGACAGAGCTCCTACGAGCAGTACTTC | CSVRQSSYEQYF | TRBV29-1 | few | TRBJ2-7 | NA
TGTGCCAGCAGTTTTGGTTCGCCGAGCGGGAGCTCCTACAATGAGCAGTTCTTC | CASSFGSPSGSSYNEQFF | TRBV28 | many | TRBJ2-1 | TRBD2
TGTGCCAGCAGCCAAGGACTAGATTTTCGCAATCAGCCCCAGCATTTT | CASSQGLDFRNQPQHF | TRBV4-2 | NA | TRBJ1-5 | NA
TGTGCCAGCAGCCTAAGCGGACTAGCGGGAGCCAGCGGGGAGCTGTTTTTT | CASSLSGLAGASGELFF | TRBV13 | few | TRBJ2-2 | TRBD2
TGTGCCAGAAGGGGTAGTACTAGCGACACCGGGGAGCTGTTTTTT | CARRGSTSDTGELFF | TRBV19 | few | TRBJ2-2 | TRBD2
TGTGCCAGCAAAGGACTAGCGGGAGGGGAACACTCCTACAATGAGCAGTTCTTC | CASKGLAGGEHSYNEQFF | TRBV2 | few | TRBJ2-1 | TRBD2
TGCGCCAGCAGCCCGGTTGGGGTCGCCGGGGAGCTGTTTTTT | CASSPVGVAGELFF | TRBV5-1 | many | TRBJ2-2 | NA
TGTGCCAGCCTAAATACGGGGCAGACGGAGACCCAGTACTTC | CASLNTGQTETQYF | TRBV5-8 | few | TRBJ2-5 | NA
TGTGCCAGCAGGACAGGGTGGGAAGAAGCTTTCTTT | CASRTGWEEAFF | TRBV27 | many | TRBJ1-1 | TRBD1
TGTGCCAGCAGTTTAAGCCGGGTCCCTGGTGGGGAGCAGTACTTC | CASSLSRVPGGEQYF | TRBV12-3/TRBV12-4 | many | TRBJ2-7 | NA
TGTGCCAGCAGCTTCGGGATCCCTCATTCCCAAGAGACCCAGTACTTC | CASSFGIPHSQETQYF | TRBV7-9 | NA | TRBJ2-5 | NA
TGTGCCAGCAGCTTAGCGTCAGGGGCGGCTAATGAAAAACTGTTTTTT | CASSLASGAANEKLFF | TRBV7-2 | NA | TRBJ1-4 | NA
TGTGCCTGGAGAGACGTACAGGGGGCTAGCAATCAGCCCCAGCATTTT | CAWRDVQGASNQPQHF | TRBV30 | few | TRBJ1-5 | TRBD1
TGCAGTGCTAGAAACGGGCAGGGGGCAAGAGAGACCCAGTACTTC | CSARNGQGARETQYF | TRBV20-1 | NA | TRBJ2-5 | TRBD1
TGCGCCAGCAGCCCCGGATGGGGCACTGAAGCTTTCTTT | CASSPGWGTEAFF | TRBV5-1 | NA | TRBJ1-1 | NA
TGTGCCAGCAGCGATTTAGCCCCCGGGGGGCAAGGGGAGCTGTTTTTT | CASSDLAPGGQGELFF | TRBV5-4 | NA | TRBJ2-2 | NA
TGTGCCAGCAGTTGGGGGGGGGCATCCGGGGAGCTGTTTTTT | CASSWGGASGELFF | TRBV27 | NA | TRBJ2-2 | NA
TGTGCCAGCTCAGCCACCGGACAGGGCAATCAGCCCCAGCATTTT | CASSATGQGNQPQHF | TRBV18 | many | TRBJ1-5 | TRBD1
TGTGCCAGCACCCTCAGGGGGGGGTACACTGAAGCTTTCTTT | CASTLRGGYTEAFF | TRBV5-6 | NA | TRBJ1-1 | TRBD1
TGTGCCAGCAGCTCGGGGGAGAGCGGACGGGCCGGGGAGCTGTTTTTT | CASSSGESGRAGELFF | TRBV11-2 | NA | TRBJ2-2 | NA
TGTGCCTGGAGGGGTCCCAACTACGAGCAGTACTTC | CAWRGPNYEQYF | TRBV30 | NA | TRBJ2-7 | NA
TGCGCCAGCTCGGTGGGCAGGGGGGAAGAGACCCAGTACTTC | CASSVGRGEETQYF | TRBV5-1 | few | TRBJ2-5 | NA
TGTGCCACCAGTGATTACACGAACACCGGGGAGCTGTTTTTT | CATSDYTNTGELFF | TRBV24-1 | few | TRBJ2-2 | NA
TGCGCCAGCAGTGAGGCCCAGAGCAATCAGCCCCAGCATTTT | CASSEAQSNQPQHF | TRBV10-2 | few | TRBJ1-5 | NA
TGTGCCAGCAGTTTATACCAGACTAGACTCCCTTTAAAGATGGACGGCGCCTACGAGCAGTACTTC | CASSLYQTRLPLKMDGAYEQYF | TRBV28 | NA | TRBJ2-7 | NA
TGTGCCAGCAGCTTAGTCTGGCAGAACACTGAAGCTTTCTTT | CASSLVWQNTEAFF | TRBV7-2 | many | TRBJ1-1 | NA